This T cell receptor beta chain derives from a study of identical twins. Each CDR3 protein is one row after TCRdb ran MiXCR on the 5' RACE reads. The sample holds about 480,000 distinct CDR3 sequences, 14% seen once. Trimming shortened V by 6 bases and J by 0 bases, and 18 bases separated the two germline ends. The CDR3 has 15 residues. Germline V CDR1 and CDR2: DFQATT, SNEGSKA (reference sequence). This sample was also put to use in a study of yellow fever vaccine responses in identical twins.

The J gene is TRBJ2-7, the V gene TRBV20-1; D uncertain. Material for sequencing was CD4+ T cells sorted from blood. The sequence was collected from a woman between 18 and 29 years old in good health. The DNA for the CDR3 is TGCAGTGCCAACAGCCCAGGACGTAGCTCCTACGAGCAGTACTTC. Residues: CSANSPGRSSYEQYF.